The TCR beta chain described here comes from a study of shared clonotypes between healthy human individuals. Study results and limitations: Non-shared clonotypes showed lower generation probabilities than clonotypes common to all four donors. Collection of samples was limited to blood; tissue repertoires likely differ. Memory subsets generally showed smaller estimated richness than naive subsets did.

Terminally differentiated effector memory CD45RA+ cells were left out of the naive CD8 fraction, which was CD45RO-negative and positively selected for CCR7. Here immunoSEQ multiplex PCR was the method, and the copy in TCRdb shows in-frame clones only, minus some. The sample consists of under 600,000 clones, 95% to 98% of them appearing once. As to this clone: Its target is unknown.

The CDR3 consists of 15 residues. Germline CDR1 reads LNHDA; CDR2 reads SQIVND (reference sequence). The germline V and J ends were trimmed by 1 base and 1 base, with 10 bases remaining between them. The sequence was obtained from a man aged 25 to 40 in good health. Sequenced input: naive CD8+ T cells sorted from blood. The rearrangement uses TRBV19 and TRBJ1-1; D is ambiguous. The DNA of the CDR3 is TGTGCCAGTAGTATAGTGGCGACCCCGAACACTGAAGCTTTCTTT. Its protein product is CASSIVATPNTEAFF.